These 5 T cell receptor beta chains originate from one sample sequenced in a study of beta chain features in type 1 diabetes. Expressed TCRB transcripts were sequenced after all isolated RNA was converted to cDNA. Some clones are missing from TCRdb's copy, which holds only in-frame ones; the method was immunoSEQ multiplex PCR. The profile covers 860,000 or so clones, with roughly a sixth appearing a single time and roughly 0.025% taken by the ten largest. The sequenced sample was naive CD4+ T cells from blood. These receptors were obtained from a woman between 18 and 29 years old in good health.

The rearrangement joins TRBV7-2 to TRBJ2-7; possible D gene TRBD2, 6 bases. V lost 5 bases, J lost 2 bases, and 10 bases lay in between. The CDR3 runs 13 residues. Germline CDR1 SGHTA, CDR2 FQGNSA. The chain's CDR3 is CASSMGLAYEQYF. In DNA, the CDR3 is TGTGCCAGCAGCATGGGACTGGCCTACGAGCAGTACTTC.

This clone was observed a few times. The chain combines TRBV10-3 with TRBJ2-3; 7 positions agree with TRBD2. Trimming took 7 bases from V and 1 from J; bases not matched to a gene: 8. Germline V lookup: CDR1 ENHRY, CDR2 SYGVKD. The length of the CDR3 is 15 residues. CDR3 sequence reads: CAIKASGPGTDTQYF. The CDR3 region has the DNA TGTGCCATCAAAGCTAGCGGCCCCGGCACAGATACGCAGTATTTT.

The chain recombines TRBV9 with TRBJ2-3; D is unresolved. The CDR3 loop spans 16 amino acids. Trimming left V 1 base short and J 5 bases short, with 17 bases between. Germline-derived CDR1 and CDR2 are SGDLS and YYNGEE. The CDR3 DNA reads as TGTGCCAGCAGCGTAACTCCGAATCCCGGTGTAGATACGCAGTATTTT. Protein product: CASSVTPNPGVDTQYF.

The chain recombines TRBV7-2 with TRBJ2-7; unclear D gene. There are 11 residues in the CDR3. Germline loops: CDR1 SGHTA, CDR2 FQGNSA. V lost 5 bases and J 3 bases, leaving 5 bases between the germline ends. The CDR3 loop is CASSRYYEQYF. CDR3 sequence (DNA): TGTGCCAGCAGCCGGTACTACGAGCAGTACTTC.

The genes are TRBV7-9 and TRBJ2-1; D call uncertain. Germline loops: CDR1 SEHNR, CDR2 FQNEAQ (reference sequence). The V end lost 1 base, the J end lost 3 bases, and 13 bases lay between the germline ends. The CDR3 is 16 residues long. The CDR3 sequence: CASSLGFKGSYNEQFF. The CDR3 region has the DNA TGTGCCAGCAGCTTAGGGTTCAAGGGCAGCTACAATGAGCAGTTCTTC.